This entry concerns a single T cell receptor beta chain. What it recognizes is unknown. This sample stems from a study of T cells after yellow fever vaccination. Study-wide background: Some fractions had low cell numbers, and these were prepared with SMART-Seq v4 Ultra Low Input.

The CDR3 runs 15 residues. Looked up from germline, CDR1 is MNHNS and CDR2 is SASEGT. The V end was cut by 3 bases, the J end by 2 bases, with 10 bases between. They built TCR cDNA with 5'RACE template switching, a step that put in a universal primer site and UMIs. TCRdb independently ran MiXCR on the 5' RACE reads; one entry per CDR3 protein. The data hold 300,000 or so distinct CDR3 sequences, with 7.5% to 9% observed a single time. Broader study findings: Abundant clonotypes (contaminants from the bulk population) could be present in FACS-sorted repertoires. Post-booster reappearance was seen for most primary-vaccination clones (around 96% CD4, around 88% CD8).

This receptor was taken from a man between 18 and 29 years old who received the YFV17D yellow fever vaccine. V gene TRBV6-1 combines with J gene TRBJ2-2; TRBD2 might be the D (6 bases). The sequenced sample was CD4+ T cells sorted from PBMCs, obtained 5 days after the yellow fever booster vaccination. DNA of the CDR3: TGTGCCAGCAGTGACCTGGGACTTAACACCGGGGAGCTGTTTTTT. Translation: CASSDLGLNTGELFF.